The 27 T cell receptor beta chains below all came from one sample that was sequenced in a study of cytomegalovirus exposure and HLA in healthy donors. Assay: immunoSEQ multiplex PCR; the TCRdb copy retains only in-frame clones and omits some. This table has about 260,000 clones, about 90% appearing once. The sequencing input was PBMCs. Source of these receptors: a woman aged 25-40 years in good health and CMV-seronegative.

This chain connects TRBV27 to TRBJ2-7, with 8 nucleotides matching TRBD1. This CDR3 comprises 13 residues. Losses at the gene ends were 4 bases for V and 6 bases for J; bases not matched to a gene: 5. Germline CDR1 is MNHEY and CDR2 is SMNVEV (reference sequence). The CDR3 loop is CASSWDRNSEQYF. Written as DNA, the CDR3 is TGTGCCAGCAGTTGGGACAGGAATAGCGAGCAGTACTTC.

The V and J genes are TRBV27 and TRBJ2-3; D call uncertain. Germline V gives CDR1 MNHEY, CDR2 SMNVEV (reference sequence). This CDR3 has 11 amino acids. Trimming cost V 2 bases and J 5 bases, with 2 bases left between them. CDR3 sequence reads: CASSLEDTQYF. CDR3 DNA: TGTGCCAGCAGTTTAGAAGATACGCAGTATTTT.

CDR3 loop: CASTGEGQPQHF. Written as DNA, the CDR3 is TGTGCCAGCACAGGGGAAGGTCAGCCCCAGCATTTT. This rearrangement joins TRBV28 to TRBJ1-5; perhaps TRBD1 as D (6 bases). Trimming left V 7 bases short and J 6 bases short, with 10 bases between. Germline loops: CDR1 MDHEN, CDR2 SYDVKM. This CDR3 has 12 residues.

CDR3 region: CASTSGGRGLVEQFF. The CDR3 DNA follows: TGTGCCAGCACCTCCGGCGGGAGGGGTTTGGTAGAGCAGTTCTTC. The chain uses TRBV2 and TRBJ2-1; 9 nucleotides agree with TRBD2. Germline loops: CDR1 SNHLY, CDR2 FYNNEI. The CDR3 length is 15 residues. V lost 7 bases, J lost 10 bases, and 14 bases stayed unmatched.

This clone was detected once. The V gene is TRBV7-6, the J gene TRBJ2-7; 8 nucleotides line up with TRBD2. CDR1 and CDR2 (germline): SGHVS, FNYEAQ. CDR3 size: 13 residues. The V gene end was trimmed by 5 bases and the J gene end by 3 bases; junction bases not matched to a gene: 3. As DNA, the CDR3 is TGTGCCAGCAGCACAGGGACTAGCTACGAGCAGTACTTC. The encoded protein is CASSTGTSYEQYF.

The chain recombines TRBV5-4 with TRBJ2-2, with a weak D call TRBD2 (6 bases). Germline V lookup: CDR1 SGHNT, CDR2 YYREEE (reference sequence). Trimming removed 0 bases from V and 1 base from J, with 7 bases in between. The CDR3 loop spans 15 amino acids. Written as DNA, the CDR3 is TGTGCCAGCAGCTTGGACGGGAGGAACACCGGGGAGCTGTTTTTT. This gives the protein CASSLDGRNTGELFF.

A single count supports this clone. The chain combines TRBV7-9 with TRBJ2-1, with D perhaps TRBD1 (5 bases). V was clipped by 5 bases and J by 5 bases, with 13 bases between them. Germline assignment: CDR1 SEHNR and CDR2 FQNEAQ (reference sequence). There are 14 residues in the CDR3. The CDR3 is CASSPKGPDNEQFF. DNA for the CDR3: TGTGCCAGCAGCCCCAAGGGGCCCGACAATGAGCAGTTCTTC.

The chain links TRBV6-5 to TRBJ2-2, with 9 nucleotides matching TRBD1. J gave up 4 bases and V 4 bases, and 4 bases lay outside the gene matches. Germline loops: CDR1 MNHEY, CDR2 SVGAGI. The length of the CDR3 is 15 residues. The CDR3 coding sequence is TGTGCCAGCAGTTCCGGGACAGGGAGCACCGGGGAGCTGTTTTTT. It translates to CASSSGTGSTGELFF.

V and J are TRBV7-2 and TRBJ2-1; D possibly matches TRBD1 or TRBD2 (5 bases each). Germline V gene data show CDR1 as SGHTA and CDR2 as FQGNSA. V was trimmed by 5 bases and J by 9 bases, leaving 23 bases between them. The CDR3 covers 16 residues. CDR3 DNA: TGTGCCAGCAGCCATCGACTGGGGGTGGGTGGGCCTGAGCAGTTCTTC. This translates into CASSHRLGVGGPEQFF.

This chain joins TRBV5-1 and TRBJ2-5, with D perhaps matching TRBD2 (5 bases). CDR1 SGHRS and CDR2 YFSETQ come from the germline V gene. There are 16 residues in the CDR3. V was cut by 4 bases and J by 0 bases, with 16 bases left in between. As DNA, the CDR3 is TGCGCCAGCAGCCCGGGCGATCGTAGCGACCAAGAGACCCAGTACTTC. It encodes CASSPGDRSDQETQYF.

This chain links TRBV9 with TRBJ2-3; unclear D gene. The CDR3 runs to 14 residues. Trimming cost V 0 bases and J 4 bases, with 9 bases left between them. Germline-derived CDR1 and CDR2 are SGDLS and YYNGEE. CDR3 loop: CASSVGQASDTQYF. The CDR3 coding sequence is TGTGCCAGCAGCGTAGGTCAGGCGTCAGATACGCAGTATTTT. The full variable domain, its missing parts supplied by reference TRBV9 and TRBJ2-3, is DSGVTQTPKHLITATGQRVTLRCSPRSGDLSVYWYQQSLDQGLQFLIQYYNGEERAKGNILERFSAQQFPDLHSELNLSSLELGDSALYFCASSVGQASDTQYFGPGTRLTVL.

V and J are TRBV28 and TRBJ1-1; 7 positions match TRBD1. V shed 6 bases, J shed 1 base, and the junction held 5 bases outside the gene matches. CDR1 and CDR2 (germline): MDHEN, SYDVKM. The CDR3 is made up of 14 amino acids. The CDR3 DNA sequence: TGTGCCAGCAGGAGACAGGGTACGAACACTGAAGCTTTCTTT. This sequence encodes CASRRQGTNTEAFF.

The J gene is TRBJ2-1, the V gene TRBV19, with 9 bases fitting TRBD2. J was trimmed by 4 bases and V by 6 bases; bases with no gene match: 16. The CDR3 length is 18 residues. Germline V gene lookup returns CDR1 LNHDA and CDR2 SQIVND (reference sequence). CDR3 coding DNA: TGTGCCAGTAGCCCCCAACCTAGCGGGAACCCGGGTTACAATGAGCAGTTCTTC. Its protein is CASSPQPSGNPGYNEQFF.

The chain combines TRBV5-1 with TRBJ2-7, with 7 bases identical to TRBD2. The CDR3 consists of 15 residues. Germline V gene data show CDR1 as SGHRS and CDR2 as YFSETQ. V was pared by 3 bases and J by 3 bases, with 9 bases of the junction left unmatched. The CDR3 region is CASSSSGERGYEQYF. CDR3 nucleotide sequence: TGCGCCAGCAGCTCGAGCGGGGAGCGGGGCTACGAGCAGTACTTC.

The chain has TRBV4-3 and TRBJ2-1; TRBD2 agrees at 11 bases. CDR3 size: 17 residues. Trimming removed 0 bases from V and 4 bases from J; junction bases left unmatched: 5. In germline, CDR1 is LGHNA, CDR2 YSLEER. As DNA, the CDR3 is TGCGCCAGCAGCCAAGATAGGGCTAGCGGGAGGTACAATGAGCAGTTCTTC. Translation gives CASSQDRASGRYNEQFF.

The V gene is TRBV29-1, the J gene TRBJ2-3, with TRBD1 identical over 7 bases. Germline V lookup: CDR1 SQVTM, CDR2 ANQGSEA. CDR3 length equals 13 residues. With 7 bases clipped from V and 2 bases from J, the junction kept 6 bases outside the gene matches. The CDR3 loop is CSGTGAYTDTQYF. CDR3 in DNA: TGCAGCGGCACAGGGGCTTACACAGATACGCAGTATTTT.

The chain has TRBV7-8 and TRBJ2-3; 9 positions match TRBD1. This CDR3 spans 15 amino acids. Losses at the gene ends were 3 bases for V and 2 bases for J; bases not matched to a gene: 3. Germline V CDR1 and CDR2: SGHVS, FQNEAQ. The CDR3 reads CASSLTGGTTDTQYF. The CDR3 nucleotides are TGTGCCAGCAGCTTGACAGGGGGAACCACAGATACGCAGTATTTT.

CDR3 loop: CASSFQTGGSTDTQYF. The CDR3 nucleotides read TGTGCCAGCAGCTTCCAAACGGGAGGCAGCACAGATACGCAGTATTTT. The rearrangement joins TRBV7-9 to TRBJ2-3, with 7 bases fitting TRBD2. The trim removed 3 bases at V and 0 bases at J, leaving 6 bases unmatched. The CDR3 length is 16 residues. Per germline, CDR1 SEHNR and CDR2 FQNEAQ (reference sequence).

The gene calls are TRBV2 and TRBJ1-5; D is perhaps TRBD1 (6 bases). The CDR3 length is 15 residues. CDR1 and CDR2 from the germline V gene are SNHLY and FYNNEI. The V end was cut by 2 bases, the J end by 4 bases, with 12 bases between. CDR3 coding DNA: TGTGCCAGCAGTGAACAGGGGACGAGAAATCAGCCCCAGCATTTT. It is translated as CASSEQGTRNQPQHF.

This clone has more than one count but fewer than ten. V is TRBV28 and J is TRBJ2-2; 7 nucleotides agree with TRBD2. Germline trimming cut 6 bases from V and 2 bases from J; bases unmatched to any gene: 6. The germline V gene has CDR1 MDHEN and CDR2 SYDVKM. CDR3 length equals 15 residues. CDR3 region: CASRGTTLNTGELFF. The CDR3 DNA sequence: TGTGCCAGCAGGGGGACTACCTTAAACACCGGGGAGCTGTTTTTT. The variable domain in full, with the rest retrieved from reference TRBV28 and TRBJ2-2, is DVKVTQSSRYLVKRTGEKVFLECVQDMDHENMFWYRQDPGLGLRLIYFSYDVKMKEKGDIPEGYSVSREKKERFSLILESASTNQTSMYLCASRGTTLNTGELFFGEGSRLTVL.

J is TRBJ2-3 and V is TRBV11-2; 12 bases align to TRBD2. CDR1 and CDR2 from the germline V gene are SGHAT and FQNNGV. The CDR3 consists of 18 residues. Trimming at V came to 1 base and at J to 4 bases, leaving 9 bases not matched to a gene. The CDR3 nucleotides read TGTGCCAGCAGCTTAGCCGGACTAGCGGGACGTTTTGCAGATACGCAGTATTTT. Translation: CASSLAGLAGRFADTQYF.

The chain couples TRBV28 to TRBJ1-1, with a tentative D call TRBD1 (5 bases). CDR1 MDHEN and CDR2 SYDVKM come from the germline V gene. The CDR3 has 13 residues. With 1 base removed from V and 7 bases from J, the gap between germline ends came to 10 bases. CDR3 sequence reads: CASSLSGLSEAFF. The CDR3 coding sequence is TGTGCCAGCAGTTTATCAGGGCTGAGTGAAGCTTTCTTT.

V gene TRBV5-1 combines with J gene TRBJ2-2; 8 nucleotides agree with TRBD2. Germline V gene sequence: CDR1 SGHRS, CDR2 YFSETQ. J lost 0 bases, V lost 1 base, and 2 bases had no gene match. The CDR3 consists of 16 residues. The CDR3 DNA reads as TGCGCCAGCAGCTTGACTAGCGGCTCGAACACCGGGGAGCTGTTTTTT. Translation gives CASSLTSGSNTGELFF.

This chain connects TRBV27 to TRBJ2-1, with D possibly matching TRBD2 (7 bases). From germline, CDR1 is MNHEY and CDR2 SMNVEV (reference sequence). With 5 bases removed from V and 0 bases from J, the gap between germline ends came to 17 bases. This CDR3 is 17 amino acids long. In nucleotides, the CDR3 is TGTGCCAGCAGTATACGGGGGGCAGTAAGCTCCTACAATGAGCAGTTCTTC. It codes for CASSIRGAVSSYNEQFF.

The chain joins TRBV4-2 to TRBJ2-7, with 8 bases identical to TRBD1. J was trimmed by 1 base and V by 1 base; bases with no gene match: 9. The CDR3 is made up of 17 amino acids. Germline CDR1 LGHNA, CDR2 YNFKEQ. Here the CDR3 reads CASSQGEGQGPSYEQYF. As DNA, the CDR3 is TGTGCCAGCAGCCAAGGGGAAGGACAGGGACCTTCCTACGAGCAGTACTTC.

The chain is built from TRBV27 and TRBJ2-7; D possibly corresponds to TRBD1 (5 bases). The V gene lost 3 bases and the J gene lost 6 bases, with 15 bases spanning the gap. The germline V gene encodes CDR1 MNHEY and CDR2 SMNVEV (reference sequence). CDR3 length equals 14 residues. CDR3 nucleotides: TGTGCCAGCAGTTTCTCCAGGGATACTGGCGAGCAGTACTTC. This codes for CASSFSRDTGEQYF.

The gene calls are TRBV7-2 and TRBJ2-5; weak D call: TRBD2 (6 bases). The CDR3 spans 12 residues. CDR1 SGHTA and CDR2 FQGNSA come from the germline V gene. Trimming pared 4 bases from V and 5 bases from J, leaving 8 bases between. CDR3 in amino acids: CASSSRGETQYF. The DNA of the CDR3 is TGTGCCAGCAGCTCTCGGGGGGAGACCCAGTACTTC.